Each of the 5 T cell receptor beta chains below was sequenced from the same sample in a study of blood T cell repertoires in COVID-19. Sequenced by immunoSEQ multiplex PCR; TCRdb stores in-frame clones only, minus some. The profile shows about 220,000 clones, 84% of them singletons. The sequenced sample consisted of PBMCs or T cells enriched from blood (not recorded which). The receptors here all came from a woman in her thirties or forties who had recovered from COVID-19.

CDR3 nucleotide sequence: TGTGCCATCAGTGAGTCTTTAGCCCCCTCGGGGATATTCAACTATGGCTACACCTTC. Protein: CAISESLAPSGIFNYGYTF. The chain employs TRBV10-3 and TRBJ1-2; D is uncertain. Deletions cut 0 bases from V and 2 bases from J, with 22 bases between. The CDR3 runs to 19 residues. Per germline, CDR1 ENHRY and CDR2 SYGVKD.

The chain employs TRBV7-2 and TRBJ2-1; 12 bases are a match to TRBD2. The CDR3 consists of 19 residues. The V gene's germline CDR1 is SGHTA and CDR2 FQGNSA. V gave up 5 bases and J gave up 0 bases; unmatched junction bases: 11. The CDR3 region is CASSGNGLAGLSSYNEQFF. For the CDR3, the DNA is TGTGCCAGCAGCGGGAACGGACTAGCGGGATTAAGCTCCTACAATGAGCAGTTCTTC.

This clone was found many times. This chain links TRBV5-4 with TRBJ2-3, with a weak D call TRBD1 (5 bases). This CDR3 is built from 14 residues. The germline CDR1 and CDR2 sequences are SGHNT and YYREEE (reference sequence). The V gene lost 4 bases and the J gene lost 0 bases, with 9 bases spanning the gap. CDR3 loop: CASSISGSTDTQYF. CDR3 coding DNA: TGTGCCAGCAGCATTTCAGGGAGCACAGATACGCAGTATTTT. The entire variable domain, with the rest obtained from reference TRBV5-4 and TRBJ2-3, is as follows: ETGVTQSPTHLIKTRGQQVTLRCSSQSGHNTVSWYQQALGQGPQFIFQYYREEENGRGNFPPRFSGLQFPNYSSELNVNALELDDSALYLCASSISGSTDTQYFGPGTRLTVL.

A few counts support this clone. This rearrangement joins TRBV28 to TRBJ2-7; 13 nucleotides agree with TRBD2. The V segment lost 8 bases and the J segment 3 bases; nucleotides outside the gene matches: 7. The germline V gene encodes CDR1 MDHEN and CDR2 SYDVKM. The CDR3 is 15 amino acids. CDR3 in DNA: TGTGCCAGCGGGGAGGGACTAGCGGGGTTCTACGAGCAGTACTTC. It translates to CASGEGLAGFYEQYF.

The chain combines TRBV6-2 or TRBV6-3 with TRBJ2-1, with D possibly being TRBD1 (6 bases). V was clipped by 2 bases and J by 8 bases, with 16 bases between them. CDR3 length equals 15 residues. Germline V gene data show CDR1 as MNHEY and CDR2 as SVGEGT. The CDR3 sequence: CASSYLKTGNDEQFF. CDR3 nucleotides: TGTGCCAGCAGTTACCTAAAAACAGGGAACGATGAGCAGTTCTTC.